Shown below are 2 T cell receptor beta chains from a single sample sequenced in a study of cytomegalovirus exposure and HLA in healthy donors. Primers included in the PCR were 60 Vbeta and 13 Jbeta primers. The repertoire was sequenced with immunoSEQ multiplex PCR; TCRdb's copy has only in-frame clones and lacks some. Among some 140,000 clones listed, about four fifths were seen once. Sequences were obtained from PBMCs. These TCRs come from a male donor in good health and CMV-seropositive.

This clone was recorded a few times. This chain connects TRBV9 to TRBJ2-1; 7 bases align to TRBD1. V lost 0 bases to trimming and J lost 3 bases; unmatched junction nucleotides: 3. Germline V lookup: CDR1 SGDLS, CDR2 YYNGEE. The CDR3 sequence is 15 residues long. The CDR3 region has the DNA TGTGCCAGCAGCGTAGGGACAGGATTCTACAATGAGCAGTTCTTC. Protein sequence: CASSVGTGFYNEQFF.

This clone occurred a few times. This sequence joins TRBV28 and TRBJ2-7; 9 bases line up with TRBD1. There are 15 residues in the CDR3. The ends lost 6 bases at V and 3 bases at J; junction bases unmatched: 9. Germline V lookup: CDR1 MDHEN, CDR2 SYDVKM. The CDR3 loop reads CASRSYSTGGYEQYF. The CDR3 nucleotides read TGTGCCAGCAGATCATACTCGACAGGGGGCTACGAGCAGTACTTC.